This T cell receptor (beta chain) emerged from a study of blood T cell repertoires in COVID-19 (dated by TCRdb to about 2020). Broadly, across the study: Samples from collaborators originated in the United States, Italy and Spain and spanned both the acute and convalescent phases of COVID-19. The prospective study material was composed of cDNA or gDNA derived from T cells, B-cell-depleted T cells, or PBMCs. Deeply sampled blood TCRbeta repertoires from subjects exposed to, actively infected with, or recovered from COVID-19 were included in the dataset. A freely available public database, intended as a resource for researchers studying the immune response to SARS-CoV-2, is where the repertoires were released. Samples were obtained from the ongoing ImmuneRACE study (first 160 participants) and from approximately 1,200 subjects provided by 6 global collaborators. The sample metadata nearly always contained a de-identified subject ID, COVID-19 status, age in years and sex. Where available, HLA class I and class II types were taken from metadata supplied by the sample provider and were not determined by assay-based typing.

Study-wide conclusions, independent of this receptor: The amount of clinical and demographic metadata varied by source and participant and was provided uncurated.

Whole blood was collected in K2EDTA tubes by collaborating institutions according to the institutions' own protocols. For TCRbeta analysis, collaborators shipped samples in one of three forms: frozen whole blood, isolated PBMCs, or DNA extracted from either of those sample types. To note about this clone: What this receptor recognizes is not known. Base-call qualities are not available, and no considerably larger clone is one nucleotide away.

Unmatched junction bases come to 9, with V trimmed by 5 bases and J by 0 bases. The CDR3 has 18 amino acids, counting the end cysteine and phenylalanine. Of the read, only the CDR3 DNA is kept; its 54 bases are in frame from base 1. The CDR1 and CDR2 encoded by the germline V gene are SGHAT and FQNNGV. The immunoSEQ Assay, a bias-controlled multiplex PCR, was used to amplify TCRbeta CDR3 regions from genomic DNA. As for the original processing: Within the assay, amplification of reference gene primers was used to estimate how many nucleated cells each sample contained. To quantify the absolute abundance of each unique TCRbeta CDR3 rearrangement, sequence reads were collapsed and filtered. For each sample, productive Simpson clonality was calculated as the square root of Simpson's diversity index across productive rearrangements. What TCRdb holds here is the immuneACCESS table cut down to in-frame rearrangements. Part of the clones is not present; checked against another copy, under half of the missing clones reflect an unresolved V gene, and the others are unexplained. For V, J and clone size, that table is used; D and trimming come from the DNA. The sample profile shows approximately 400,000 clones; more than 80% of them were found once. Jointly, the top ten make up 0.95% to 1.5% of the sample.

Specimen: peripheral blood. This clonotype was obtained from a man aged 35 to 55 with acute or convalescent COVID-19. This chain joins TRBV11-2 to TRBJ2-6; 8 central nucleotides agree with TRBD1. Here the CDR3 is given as CASSDWDRPDSGANVLTF. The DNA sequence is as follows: TGTGCCAGCAGCGATTGGGACAGGCCGGACTCTGGGGCCAACGTCCTGACTTTC. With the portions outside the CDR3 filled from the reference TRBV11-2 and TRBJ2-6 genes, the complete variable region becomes EAGVAQSPRYKIIEKRQSVAFWCNPISGHATLYWYQQILGQGPKLLIQFQNNGVVDDSQLPKDRFSAERLKGVDSTLKIQPAKLEDSAVYLCASSDWDRPDSGANVLTFGAGSRLTVL.